This TCR beta chain appears in the sequencing data of a study of blood T cell repertoires in COVID-19. Across the study: COVID-19 samples from acute and convalescent phases originated in the United States, Italy and Spain. From T cells, B-cell-depleted T cells, or PBMCs came the material, which was cDNA or gDNA.

This clone showed up just once. Additional DNA sequences in this sample encode the identical CDR3. Authors' processing steps: Scientists estimated how many nucleated cells there were by amplifying reference gene primers. The protocol was immunoSEQ multiplex PCR, while the TCRdb copy is restricted to in-frame clones and leaves out a portion. D and trimming come from the DNA, and the V and J calls and clone size come from that table. This sample has more than 150,000 clones; roughly four fifths occur once, and the top ten carry about 4.9%. Between the trimmed V and J ends, which lost 5 bases and 3 bases, there was a span of 8 bases. The CDR3 covers 12 residues. Germline CDR1 is MDHEN and CDR2 is SYDVKM.

The chain links TRBV28 to TRBJ2-7; D is uncertain. The sequencing input was peripheral blood. The receptor's source is a young woman with acute or convalescent COVID-19. This chain's CDR3 is CASSPPFYEQYF. The CDR3 DNA follows: TGTGCCAGCAGTCCCCCGTTCTACGAGCAGTACTTC.